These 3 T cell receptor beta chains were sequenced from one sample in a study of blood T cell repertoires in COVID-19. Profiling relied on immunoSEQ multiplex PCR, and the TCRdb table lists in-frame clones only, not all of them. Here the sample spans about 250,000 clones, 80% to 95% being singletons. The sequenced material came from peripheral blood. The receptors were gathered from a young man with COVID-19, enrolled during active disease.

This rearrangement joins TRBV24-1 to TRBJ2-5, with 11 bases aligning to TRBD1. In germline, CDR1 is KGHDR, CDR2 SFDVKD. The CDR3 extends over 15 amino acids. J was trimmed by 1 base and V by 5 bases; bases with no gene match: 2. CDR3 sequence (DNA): TGTGCCACCAGTGCGGGACAGGGGGGCCAAGAGACCCAGTACTTC. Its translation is CATSAGQGGQETQYF.

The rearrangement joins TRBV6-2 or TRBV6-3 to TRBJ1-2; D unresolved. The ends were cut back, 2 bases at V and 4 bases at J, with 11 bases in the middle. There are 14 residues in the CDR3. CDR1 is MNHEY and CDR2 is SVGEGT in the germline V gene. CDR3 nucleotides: TGTGCCAGCAGTTACGAGGAGGCTATCTATGGCTACACCTTC. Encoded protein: CASSYEEAIYGYTF.

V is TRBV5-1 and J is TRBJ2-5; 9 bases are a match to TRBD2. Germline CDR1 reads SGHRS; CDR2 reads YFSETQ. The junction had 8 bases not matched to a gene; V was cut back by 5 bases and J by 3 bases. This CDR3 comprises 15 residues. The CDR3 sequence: CASSISGGLKETQYF. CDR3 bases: TGCGCCAGCAGTATTAGCGGGGGCCTAAAAGAGACCCAGTACTTC.